This T cell receptor beta chain was obtained from a study of Ad26.COV2.S vaccination and SARS-CoV-2 variants. The CDR3 extends over 14 amino acids. The V end was cut by 8 bases, the J end by 0 bases, with 13 bases between. The germline CDR1 and CDR2 sequences are WSHSY and SAAADI. This clone was seen a handful of times. The assay was immunoSEQ multiplex PCR, and TCRdb's table has in-frame clones only and misses some. The profile shows some 180,000 clones, approximately 88% of them singletons. The V and J genes are TRBV10-2 and TRBJ2-5; D uncertain. The starting material was peripheral blood, obtained after recovery from COVID-19. This sequence originates from a human donor who had recovered from COVID-19. Written as DNA, the CDR3 is TGCGCCAGCTCTAGGGTGGGATACCAAGAGACCCAGTACTTC. Its translation: CASSRVGYQETQYF.